This TCR beta chain is drawn from a study of spatial heterogeneity in lung cancer. Trimming cost V 1 base and J 2 bases; bases outside gene matches: 7. There are 18 residues in the CDR3. Germline loops: CDR1 SGHDT, CDR2 YYEEEE. This sample's time point: blood at routine non-recurrence follow-up after resection. TCRdb passed the 5' RACE reads through MiXCR, listing each CDR3 protein once. The data contain fewer than 50,000 distinct CDR3 sequences, over 9.5% of them singletons. There are many counts of this clonotype. The V gene is TRBV5-6, the J gene TRBJ2-6; TRBD1 agrees at 9 bases. The sample in question was PBMCs, obtained at follow-up. The clonotype was recovered from a female donor with early-stage non-small cell lung cancer. CDR3 bases: TGTGCCAGCAGCTTGCATTTATGGACAGGGGCTGGGGCCAACGTCCTGACTTTC. Protein: CASSLHLWTGAGANVLTF.